This TCR beta chain comes out of a study of naive and memory T cell subsets. An equimolar mix of two oligonucleotides served as the beta constant-region primer for TRBC1 and TRBC2. Nested alpha and beta constant-region primers with the SP2 primer drove four PCR rounds on ligated cDNA. TCRdb reprocessed the UMI-ligation and nested PCR reads via MiXCR and lists one record per CDR3 protein. The sample has around 130,000 distinct CDR3 sequences, roughly 32% seen once. V was shortened by 4 bases and J by 8 bases, with 11 bases between the two germline ends. CDR3 length: 12 amino acids. Germline CDR1 and CDR2: SQVTM and ANQGSEA. This clonotype was detected only a few times. Its antigen is undetermined. After the first PCR, alpha and beta chain libraries were processed separately. Four subsets defined by CD45RA and CD27 were sorted after CD3, CD4, CD8 and live/dead staining. Whole-study results and caveats: In naive cells, over 85% of TCR sequences were seen only once. Gini index rose across naive, CM, EM and EMRA in CD4 and CD8.

V gene TRBV29-1 combines with J gene TRBJ2-2; D is unclear. The sequencing input was central memory CD4+ T cells from blood. This TCR derives from a human donor in good health. CDR3 in amino acids: CSVGLYGGELFF. CDR3 sequence (DNA): TGCAGCGTTGGACTGTACGGGGGGGAGCTGTTTTTT.